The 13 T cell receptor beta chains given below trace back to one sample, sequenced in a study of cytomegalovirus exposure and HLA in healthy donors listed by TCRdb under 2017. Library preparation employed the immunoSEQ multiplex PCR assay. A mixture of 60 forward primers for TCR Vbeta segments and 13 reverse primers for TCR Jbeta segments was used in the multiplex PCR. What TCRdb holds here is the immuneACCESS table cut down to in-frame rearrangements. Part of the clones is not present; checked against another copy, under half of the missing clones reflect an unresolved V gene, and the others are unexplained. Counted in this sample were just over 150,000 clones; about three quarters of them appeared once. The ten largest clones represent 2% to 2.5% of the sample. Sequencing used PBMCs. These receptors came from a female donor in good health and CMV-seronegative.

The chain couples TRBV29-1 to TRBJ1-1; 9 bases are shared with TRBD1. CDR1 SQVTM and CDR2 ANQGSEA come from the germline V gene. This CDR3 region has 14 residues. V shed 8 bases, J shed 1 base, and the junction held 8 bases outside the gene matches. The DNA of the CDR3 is TGCAGCACAGGACAGGGGCTGGCGAACACTGAAGCTTTCTTT. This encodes CSTGQGLANTEAFF.

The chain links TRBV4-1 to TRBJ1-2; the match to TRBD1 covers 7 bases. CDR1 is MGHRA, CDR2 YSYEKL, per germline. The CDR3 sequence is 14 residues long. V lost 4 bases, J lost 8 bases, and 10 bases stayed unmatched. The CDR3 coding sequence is TGCGCCAGCAGCCCCTCGACAGGGTTTAGAGGCTACACCTTC. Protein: CASSPSTGFRGYTF.

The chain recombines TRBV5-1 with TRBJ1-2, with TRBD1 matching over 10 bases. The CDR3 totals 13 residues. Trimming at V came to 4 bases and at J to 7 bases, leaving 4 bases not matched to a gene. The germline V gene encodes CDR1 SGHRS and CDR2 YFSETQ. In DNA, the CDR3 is TGCGCCAGCAGCCCCCGGGACAGGGGTGGCTACACCTTC. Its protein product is CASSPRDRGGYTF.

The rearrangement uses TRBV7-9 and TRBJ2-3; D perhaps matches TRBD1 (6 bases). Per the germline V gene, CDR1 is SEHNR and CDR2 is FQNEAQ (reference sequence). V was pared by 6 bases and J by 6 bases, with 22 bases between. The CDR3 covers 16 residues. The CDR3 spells CASSSQGQAFLDTQYF. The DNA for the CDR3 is TGTGCCAGCAGTTCGCAGGGACAAGCTTTCTTGGATACGCAGTATTTT. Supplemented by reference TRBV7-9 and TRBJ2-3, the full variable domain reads DTGVSQNPRHKITKRGQNVTFRCDPISEHNRLYWYRQTLGQGPEFLTYFQNEAQLEKSRLLSDRFSAERPKGSFSTLEIQRTEQGDSAMYLCASSSQGQAFLDTQYFGPGTRLTVL.

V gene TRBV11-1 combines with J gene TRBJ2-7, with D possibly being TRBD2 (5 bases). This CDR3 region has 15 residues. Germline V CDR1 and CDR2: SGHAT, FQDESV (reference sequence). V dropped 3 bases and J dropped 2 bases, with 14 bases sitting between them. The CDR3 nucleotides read TGTGCCAGCAGCTTTGCCCCGGGATTGACCTACGAGCAGTACTTC. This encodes CASSFAPGLTYEQYF.

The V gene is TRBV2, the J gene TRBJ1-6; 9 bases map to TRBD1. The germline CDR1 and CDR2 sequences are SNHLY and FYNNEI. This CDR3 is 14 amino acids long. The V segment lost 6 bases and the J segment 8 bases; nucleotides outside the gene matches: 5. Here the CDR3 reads CASRLTGGDSPLHF. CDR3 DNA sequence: TGTGCCAGCAGGCTGACAGGGGGGGATTCACCCCTCCACTTT.

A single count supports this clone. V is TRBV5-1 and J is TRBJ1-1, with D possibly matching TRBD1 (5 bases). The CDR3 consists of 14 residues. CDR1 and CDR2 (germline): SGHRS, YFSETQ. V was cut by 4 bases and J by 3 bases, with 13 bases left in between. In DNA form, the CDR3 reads TGCGCCAGCAGCGTCGGGGGGGTCGACACTGAAGCTTTCTTT. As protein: CASSVGGVDTEAFF.

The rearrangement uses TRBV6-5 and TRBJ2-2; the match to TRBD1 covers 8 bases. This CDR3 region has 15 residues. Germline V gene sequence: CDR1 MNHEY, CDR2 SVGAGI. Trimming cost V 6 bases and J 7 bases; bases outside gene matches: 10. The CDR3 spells CASRKPGQANGELFF. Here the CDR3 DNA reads TGTGCCAGCAGGAAACCGGGACAGGCCAACGGGGAGCTGTTTTTT.

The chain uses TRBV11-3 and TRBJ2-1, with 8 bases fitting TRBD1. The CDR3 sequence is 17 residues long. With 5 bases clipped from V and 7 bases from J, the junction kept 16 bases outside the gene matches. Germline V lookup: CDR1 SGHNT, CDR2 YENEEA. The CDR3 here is CASSPGTGKGLWNEQFF. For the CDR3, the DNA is TGTGCCAGCAGCCCCGGGACAGGTAAAGGTCTATGGAATGAGCAGTTCTTC.

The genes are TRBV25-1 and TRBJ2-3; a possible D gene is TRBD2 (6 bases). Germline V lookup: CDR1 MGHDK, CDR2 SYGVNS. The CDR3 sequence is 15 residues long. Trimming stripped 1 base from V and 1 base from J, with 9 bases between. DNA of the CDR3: TGTGCCAGCAGTGAATCTACGGGGGGCACAGATACGCAGTATTTT. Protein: CASSESTGGTDTQYF. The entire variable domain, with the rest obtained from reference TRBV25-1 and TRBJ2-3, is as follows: EADIYQTPRYLVIGTGKKITLECSQTMGHDKMYWYQQDPGMELHLIHYSYGVNSTEKGDLSSESTVSRIRTEHFPLTLESARPSHTSQYLCASSESTGGTDTQYFGPGTRLTVL.

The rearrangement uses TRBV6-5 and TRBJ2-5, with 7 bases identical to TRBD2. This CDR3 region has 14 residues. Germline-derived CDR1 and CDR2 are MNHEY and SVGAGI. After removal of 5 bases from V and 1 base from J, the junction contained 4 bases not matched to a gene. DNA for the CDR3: TGTGCCAGCAGTGGAGGGACTACCCAAGAGACCCAGTACTTC. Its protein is CASSGGTTQETQYF.

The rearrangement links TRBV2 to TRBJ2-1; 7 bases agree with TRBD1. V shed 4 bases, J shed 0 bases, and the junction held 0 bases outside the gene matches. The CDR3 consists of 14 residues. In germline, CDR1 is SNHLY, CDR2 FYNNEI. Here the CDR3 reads CASSGQGSYNEQFF. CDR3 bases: TGTGCCAGCAGTGGACAGGGCTCCTACAATGAGCAGTTCTTC.

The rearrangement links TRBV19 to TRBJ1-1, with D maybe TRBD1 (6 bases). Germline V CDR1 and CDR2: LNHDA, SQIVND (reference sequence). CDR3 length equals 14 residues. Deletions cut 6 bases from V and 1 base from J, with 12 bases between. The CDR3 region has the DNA TGTGCCAGTAGCCCGGGACACGGGAACACTGAAGCTTTCTTT. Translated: CASSPGHGNTEAFF.